The present T cell receptor beta chain was sequenced within a study of blood T cell repertoires in COVID-19 (TCRdb year 2020). Regarding the study in general: The collaborator samples originated in the United States, Italy and Spain and spanned the acute and convalescent phases of COVID-19. Where available, HLA class I and class II types were obtained from metadata supplied by the sample provider rather than from assay-based typing. A freely available public database, intended as a resource for researchers studying the immune response to SARS-CoV-2, is where the repertoires were released. Deeply sampled blood TCRbeta repertoires from subjects exposed to, actively infected with, or recovered from COVID-19 were included in the dataset. Sample metadata almost always included a de-identified subject ID, COVID-19 status, age in years and sex. The prospective study material was composed of cDNA or gDNA derived from T cells, B-cell-depleted T cells, or PBMCs. Samples came from the ongoing ImmuneRACE study (first 160 participants) plus 1,254 subjects from 6 global collaborators. What the research found in general, with its limitations: Clinical and demographic metadata were provided uncurated, with the amount varying by source and participant.

The immunoSEQ Assay, a bias-controlled multiplex PCR, was used to amplify TCRbeta CDR3 regions from genomic DNA. The source study handled its data this way. Nucleated cell counts per sample were estimated from amplification of reference gene primers within the assay. Sequence reads were collapsed and filtered to measure the absolute abundance of every unique TCRbeta CDR3 rearrangement. For each sample, productive Simpson clonality was calculated as the square root of Simpson's diversity index across productive rearrangements. As stored in TCRdb, this immuneACCESS dataset retains in-frame rearrangements with V and J assigned. A fraction of the clones does not appear; measured against another copy, unresolved V genes explain less than half of the discrepancy, and the remainder lacks a known reason. V, J and clone size are taken as reported in that table, and D and trimming were inferred from the DNA itself. In this sample the table shows tens of thousands of clones, 75% to 95% of which occur a single time. The ten largest clones capture roughly 6.5% of the sample.

Remarks on this clone: No cognate antigen has been identified for it. It has no much larger one-base neighbor in the sample; base qualities were not kept.

Each collaborating institution followed its own protocols to collect whole blood in K2EDTA tubes. Collaborator samples were shipped for TCRbeta analysis as frozen whole blood, isolated PBMCs, or DNA extracted from either sample type. According to the germline V gene (reference sequence), CDR1 reads LGHDT and CDR2 reads YNNKEL. The CDR3 numbers 16 residues from cysteine through phenylalanine. Just the 48-base CDR3 DNA is kept, in frame starting at base 1. From V the trimming removes 4 bases and from J it removes 5 bases, while the gene matches leave 12 bases of the junction unaccounted for. Sequencing was carried out using peripheral blood. The sequence links TRBV3-1 (or the pseudogene TRBV3-2) to TRBJ2-5, and 8 junctional nucleotides match TRBD2. This sequence was found in a man aged 50 or older with active COVID-19. Here is the DNA: TGTGCCAGCAGCCCCTATTTACTAGCGGTTCGGGAGACCCAGTACTTC. It is translated as CASSPYLLAVRETQYF.